Sequencing of this TCR beta chain was carried out in a study of blood T cell repertoires in COVID-19. Study details: The United States, Italy and Spain were the sources of the acute and convalescent COVID-19 samples. The cDNA or gDNA used as material had been derived from T cells, B-cell-depleted T cells, or PBMCs.

The authors' processing: Reference gene primer amplification in the assay estimated nucleated cell counts. Measured with immunoSEQ multiplex PCR; TCRdb has only the in-frame clones, and not every one. V, J and clone size are taken as reported in that table, and D and trimming were inferred from the DNA itself. The sample shows about 120,000 clones, almost 80% of them seen only once. The specimen was peripheral blood. This TCR came from a woman older than 75 with active or convalescent COVID-19.

CDR3 nucleotide sequence: TGTGCCAGCAGCTTAGAGCCAGGGTTGGTTGAGCAGTTCTTC. It translates to CASSLEPGLVEQFF. The V call is TRBV7-6, the J call TRBJ2-1, with D perhaps TRBD1 (5 bases). V lost 1 base to trimming and J lost 9 bases, with 13 bases between them. The CDR3 runs to 14 residues. Germline loops: CDR1 SGHVS, CDR2 FNYEAQ.